These 19 T cell receptor beta chains were sequenced from one sample in a study of breast tumors, draining lymph nodes, adjacent tissues listed by TCRdb under 2016. The protocol used for the library was multiplex PCR. Sequencing took place on an Illumina HiSeq 2000. TCRdb trimmed public reads at Q25 via fastp, called clones via MiXCR and kept in-frame beta chains. For every CDR3 protein sequence, its rows merge into one entry that carries the most common genes and DNA. Present in this sample are 70,000 to 95,000 distinct CDR3 sequences, about 21% of which were seen just once. The biggest ten clones account for 2.4% of the sample. Lymph node samples came from the axillary draining lymph nodes of breast cancer patients. Sequenced material: axillary lymph node tissue. These receptors were taken from a female donor with breast cancer. Some clones in this sample may be carry-over from other donors' samples.

The chain couples TRBV20-1 to TRBJ2-7; D is unclear. V lost 0 bases and J lost 3, with 6 bases in between. Germline V gene data show CDR1 as DFQATT and CDR2 as SNEGSKA (reference sequence). CDR3 length: 12 residues. The CDR3 DNA follows: TGCAGTGCTAGAGATTCCGGCTACGAGCAGTACTTC. It encodes CSARDSGYEQYF.

This clonotype was observed many times. The chain combines TRBV20-1 with TRBJ2-7, with a weak D call TRBD2 (6 bases). CDR1 and CDR2 from the germline V gene are DFQATT and SNEGSKA (reference sequence). The germline V and J ends were trimmed by 0 bases and 0 bases, with 15 bases remaining between them. This CDR3 contains 16 residues. The CDR3 DNA follows: TGCAGTGCTAGAGATCTCCTAGCGTCAAGCTCCTACGAGCAGTACTTC. It translates to CSARDLLASSSYEQYF.

This clonotype was seen ten or more times. The chain uses TRBV7-2 and TRBJ2-1; D uncertain. This CDR3 has 13 residues. CDR1 and CDR2 (germline): SGHTA, FQGNSA. Trimming stripped 6 bases from V and 9 bases from J, with 15 bases between. The CDR3 here is CASRAASQSEQFF. CDR3 coding DNA: TGTGCCAGCAGGGCTGCGAGTCAAAGTGAGCAGTTCTTC.

This clonotype appeared many times. The rearrangement uses TRBV25-1 and TRBJ2-5; tentatively, D is TRBD2 (5 bases). Trimming shortened V by 4 bases and J by 5 bases, and 29 bases separated the two germline ends. The CDR3 runs to 19 residues. Per the germline V gene, CDR1 is MGHDK and CDR2 is SYGVNS. CDR3 sequence: CASSGPGDHVVPGKETQYF. The CDR3 region has the DNA TGTGCCAGCAGTGGACCCGGGGATCACGTTGTCCCTGGGAAGGAGACCCAGTACTTC.

This clonotype was counted at least ten times. The J gene is TRBJ2-1, the V gene TRBV7-2, with 14 nucleotides matching TRBD2. Trimming removed 5 bases from V and 6 bases from J; junction bases left unmatched: 6. Per germline, CDR1 SGHTA and CDR2 FQGNSA. The CDR3 covers 16 residues. CDR3 loop: CASSARLAGGGNEQFF. The CDR3 DNA reads TGTGCCAGCAGCGCGCGACTAGCGGGAGGGGGCAATGAGCAGTTCTTC.

This clonotype showed up just a few times. This chain joins TRBV6-6 and TRBJ2-2; 7 nucleotides agree with TRBD2. CDR1 is MNHNY, CDR2 SVGAGI, per germline (reference sequence). The V gene end was trimmed by 2 bases and the J gene end by 2 bases; junction bases not matched to a gene: 2. The CDR3 extends over 15 amino acids. Here the CDR3 reads CASSYTGGNTGELFF. DNA for the CDR3: TGTGCCAGCAGTTACACGGGAGGAAACACCGGGGAGCTGTTTTTT.

This clonotype appeared many times. The rearrangement uses TRBV4-1 and TRBJ2-5; D gene ambiguous. Trimming took 0 bases from V and 7 from J, leaving 12 bases between them. Germline CDR1 reads MGHRA; CDR2 reads YSYEKL. This CDR3 spans 14 amino acids. Written as DNA, the CDR3 is TGCGCCAGCAGCCAAGATCTCCATACGGGGACCCAGTACTTC. Encoded protein: CASSQDLHTGTQYF.

This clonotype showed up many times. The rearrangement uses TRBV20-1 and TRBJ2-2; D ambiguous. Trimming took off 3 bases at V and 6 bases at J, with 8 bases between the two ends. The CDR3 is 12 residues long. Germline CDR1 reads DFQATT; CDR2 reads SNEGSKA (reference sequence). For the CDR3, the DNA is TGCAGTGCTAGTGACCTCCCCGGGGAGCTGTTTTTT. Residues: CSASDLPGELFF.

Concerning this clonotype itself: A much bigger clone sits one base away, suggesting this may be a read error. Lacking the conserved final phenylalanine or tryptophan, this CDR3 likely reflects a read error. The chain uses TRBV6-6 and TRBJ2-1, with D perhaps TRBD2 (5 bases). Looked up from germline, CDR1 is MNHNY and CDR2 is SVGAGI (reference sequence). V was trimmed by 4 bases and J by 12 bases, leaving 25 bases between them. There are 16 residues in the CDR3. Here the CDR3 DNA reads TGTGCCAGCAGTTCCCAACCACTAGGACCCTTTCTGTCGCAGTTCTCC. It codes for CASSSQPLGPFLSQFS.

This clonotype has a count of ten or more. The V and J genes are TRBV11-2 and TRBJ2-1, with D possibly matching TRBD2 (6 bases). The CDR3 length is 16 residues. Between the trimmed V and J ends, which lost 2 bases and 0 bases, there was a span of 11 bases. Germline-derived CDR1 and CDR2 are SGHAT and FQNNGV. CDR3: CASSLSGVSSYNEQFF. In nucleotides, the CDR3 is TGTGCCAGCAGCTTATCGGGGGTTTCCTCCTACAATGAGCAGTTCTTC.

This chain uses TRBV18 with TRBJ1-2; D is perhaps TRBD1 (6 bases). Germline V gene sequence: CDR1 KGHSH, CDR2 LQKENI. The CDR3 is made up of 13 amino acids. V shed 3 bases and J shed 6 bases, with 11 bases lying between them. The CDR3 DNA sequence: TGTGCCAGCTCACCTATGGCAGGGGATGGCTACACCTTC. Translating it yields CASSPMAGDGYTF. Using reference TRBV18 and TRBJ1-2 for the parts outside the CDR3, the full variable domain is NAGVMQNPRHLVRRRGQEARLRCSPMKGHSHVYWYRQLPEEGLKFMVYLQKENIIDESGMPKERFSAEFPKEGPSILRIQQVVRGDSAAYFCASSPMAGDGYTFGSGTRLTVV.

Ten or more counts support this clonotype. The rearrangement joins TRBV5-8 to TRBJ2-3; 9 nucleotides match TRBD1. Germline V lookup: CDR1 SGHTS, CDR2 YDEGEE. J was trimmed by 4 bases and V by 1 base; bases with no gene match: 1. The CDR3 contains 14 residues. This CDR3 reads CASSLRQGADTQYF. CDR3 bases: TGTGCCAGCAGCTTGAGACAGGGGGCAGATACGCAGTATTTT. The complete variable domain, with remaining parts taken from reference TRBV5-8 and TRBJ2-3, reads EAGVTQSPTHLIKTRGQQATLRCSPISGHTSVYWYQQALGLGLQFLLWYDEGEERNRGNFPPRFSGRQFPNYSSELNVNALELEDSALYLCASSLRQGADTQYFGPGTRLTVL.

This clonotype was observed at least ten times. CDR3 in DNA: TGCAGTGCTGAAGACTCATACGAGCAGTACTTC. Amino acids: CSAEDSYEQYF. The chain has TRBV20-1 and TRBJ2-7, with D unclear. CDR3 length: 11 residues. Germline CDR1 reads DFQATT; CDR2 reads SNEGSKA (reference sequence). V lost 5 bases and J lost 4, with 9 bases in between.

This clonotype was seen many times. J is TRBJ2-7 and V is TRBV6-5; D is ambiguous. Trimming cost V 8 bases and J 7 bases, with 18 bases left between them. Germline V gene sequence: CDR1 MNHEY, CDR2 SVGAGI. This CDR3 has 13 amino acids. The CDR3 DNA reads as TGTGCCAGCTCCTCTGGAGACGTTGGGGAGCAGTACTTC. Translating gives CASSSGDVGEQYF.

Notes on this clonotype: This may stem from a read error, because a much larger clone lies one nucleotide away. The chain uses TRBV7-6 and TRBJ2-5, with 15 bases aligning to TRBD2. Trimming removed 5 bases from V and 5 bases from J; junction bases left unmatched: 9. Germline V gene sequence: CDR1 SGHVS, CDR2 FNYEAQ. There are 17 residues in the CDR3. The CDR3 DNA is TGTGCCAGCAGCCCGGGGACTAGCGGGAGGTTCCATGAGACCCAGTACTTC. This sequence encodes CASSPGTSGRFHETQYF.

This clonotype was seen ten or more times. CDR3 in DNA: TGTGCCAGCAGCTTAGAAGGTCGGTCTAGCGGACACAATGAGCAGTTCTTC. As protein: CASSLEGRSSGHNEQFF. The chain employs TRBV11-2 and TRBJ2-1; 7 bases match TRBD2. This CDR3 region has 17 residues. Losses at the gene ends were 0 bases for V and 5 bases for J; bases not matched to a gene: 10. Germline V gene data show CDR1 as SGHAT and CDR2 as FQNNGV.

This clonotype has ten or more counts. This rearrangement joins TRBV7-6 to TRBJ2-7, with D unclear. V lost 3 bases to trimming and J lost 4 bases, with 22 bases between them. From germline, CDR1 is SGHVS and CDR2 FNYEAQ. The CDR3 runs to 17 residues. The CDR3 sequence is CASSLAPGKPNTYEQYF. In DNA form, the CDR3 reads TGTGCCAGCAGCTTGGCCCCAGGAAAACCGAATACGTACGAGCAGTACTTC.

In its sample, this clonotype was seen a few times. This chain links TRBV14 with TRBJ2-6; 9 nucleotides match TRBD1. The CDR3 runs 19 residues. Losses at the gene ends were 5 bases for V and 1 base for J; bases not matched to a gene: 12. Germline loops: CDR1 SGHDN, CDR2 FVKESK. CDR3 sequence: CASSRYWDRALSGANVLTF. The CDR3 DNA reads as TGTGCCAGCAGCAGGTATTGGGACAGGGCCCTATCTGGGGCCAACGTCCTGACTTTC. Complete variable domain (other parts from reference TRBV14 and TRBJ2-6): EAGVTQFPSHSVIEKGQTVTLRCDPISGHDNLYWYRRVMGKEIKFLLHFVKESKQDESGMPNNRFLAERTGGTYSTLKVQPAELEDSGVYFCASSRYWDRALSGANVLTFGAGSRLTVL.

This clonotype was seen at least ten times. The V call is TRBV15, the J call TRBJ1-3, with D possibly matching TRBD1 (5 bases). The CDR3 runs to 15 residues. V lost 4 bases and J 0 bases, leaving 10 bases between the germline ends. Per germline, CDR1 LNHNV and CDR2 YYDKDF (reference sequence). The CDR3 nucleotides are TGTGCCACCAGCACCCAGAGGGGCTCTGGAAACACCATATATTTT. Protein sequence: CATSTQRGSGNTIYF.